This T cell receptor beta chain appears in the sequencing data of a study of Tregs in tolerant kidney transplant recipients. Overall study findings and caveats: Expanding Tregs on activated donor B cells appeared to best identify donor-specific TCRbeta clones.

Repertoires were generated with immunoSEQ multiplex PCR, while TCRdb's copy carries only in-frame clones and drops some. This repertoire includes tens of thousands of clones. Remarks on this clone: Antigen unknown. Coverage ceases 3 residues before the CDR3 finishes, and the germline J gene fills in the end.

Trimming left V 5 bases short and J 2 bases short, with 11 bases between. This CDR3 comprises 13 residues. CDR1 is DFQATT and CDR2 is SNEGSKA in the germline V gene (reference sequence). The starting material was CD8+ T cells from blood, obtained before the transplant. This TCR was sampled from a human donor who received a combined kidney and bone marrow transplant. The J gene is TRBJ2-3, the V gene TRBV20-1; perhaps TRBD1 as D (6 bases). The sequenced CDR3 bases are TGCAGTGCTCGGGACATATACACAGATACG. Translated, it gives CSARDIYTDT. The whole CDR3 reads CSARDIYTDTQYF.